The T cell receptor (beta chain) described here comes from a study of vaccination effects on CD4 cells after COVID-19. Study-wide context: Each of a few convalescent patients underwent sampling at an early and a late point after vaccination. Sampling occurred a median 72 days post second dose, range 14 to 241.

In the ViraFEST assay, antigen-specific CD4+ clonotypes were identified by expansion after peptide-pool stimulation. Cells that had been cultured for roughly ten days were the source of isolated CD4+ T cells. Sometime from March through December 2020, the person acquired a SARS-CoV-2 infection that PCR confirmed. Each participant received a vaccine that was either BNT162b2 or mRNA-1273, given as two doses. Supplemented with 8.5 to 10 IU/ml IL-2 and about 10 ug/ml peptides, some 2 million PBMC per well were kept in culture. A note on this clone: The target antigen is unknown.

V lost 1 base, J lost 10 bases, and 13 bases stayed unmatched. In germline, CDR1 is LGHNA, CDR2 YNFKEQ. The CDR3 covers 17 residues. Assay used: immunoSEQ multiplex PCR; TCRdb lists only in-frame clones, some missing. The sample lists 12,000 to 15,000 clones; around 78% were seen once. This chain connects TRBV4-2 to TRBJ1-6; 7 bases fit TRBD1. This sample comprised CD4+ T cells from PBMCs cultured with HCoV-NL63 spike peptides, obtained after COVID-19 vaccination. The sequence was collected from a human donor who had a prior SARS-CoV-2 infection. CDR3 in DNA: TGTGCCAGCAGCCAAGTCCCTCTGGCAGGGGGTTCGTCACCCCTCCACTTT. Protein product: CASSQVPLAGGSSPLHF.